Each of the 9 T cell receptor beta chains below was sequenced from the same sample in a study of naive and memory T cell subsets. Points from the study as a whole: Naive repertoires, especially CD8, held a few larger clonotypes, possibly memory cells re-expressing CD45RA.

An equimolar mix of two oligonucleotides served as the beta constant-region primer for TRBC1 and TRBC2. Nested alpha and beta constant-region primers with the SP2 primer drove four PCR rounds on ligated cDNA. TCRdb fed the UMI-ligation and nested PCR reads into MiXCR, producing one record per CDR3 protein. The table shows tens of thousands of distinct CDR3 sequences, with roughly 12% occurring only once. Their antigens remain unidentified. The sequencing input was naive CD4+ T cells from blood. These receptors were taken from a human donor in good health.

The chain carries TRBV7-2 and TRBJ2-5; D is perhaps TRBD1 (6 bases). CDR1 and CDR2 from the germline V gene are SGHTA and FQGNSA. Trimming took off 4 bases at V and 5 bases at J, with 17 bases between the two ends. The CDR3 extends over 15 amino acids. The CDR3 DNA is TGTGCCAGCAGCTACCGACAGGCTGGGCGCGAGACCCAGTACTTC. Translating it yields CASSYRQAGRETQYF.

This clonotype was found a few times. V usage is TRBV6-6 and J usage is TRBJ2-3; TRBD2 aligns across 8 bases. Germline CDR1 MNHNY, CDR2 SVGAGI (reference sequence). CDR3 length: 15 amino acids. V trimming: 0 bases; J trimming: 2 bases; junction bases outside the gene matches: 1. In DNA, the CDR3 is TGTGCCAGCAGTTACTCGCGGGGGGACACAGATACGCAGTATTTT. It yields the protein CASSYSRGDTDTQYF.

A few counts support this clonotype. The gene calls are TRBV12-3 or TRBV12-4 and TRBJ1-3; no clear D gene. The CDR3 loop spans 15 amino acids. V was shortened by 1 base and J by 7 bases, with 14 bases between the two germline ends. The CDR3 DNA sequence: TGTGCCAGCAGTTTAGGGAGTTATATTTCGAACACCATATATTTT. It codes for CASSLGSYISNTIYF.

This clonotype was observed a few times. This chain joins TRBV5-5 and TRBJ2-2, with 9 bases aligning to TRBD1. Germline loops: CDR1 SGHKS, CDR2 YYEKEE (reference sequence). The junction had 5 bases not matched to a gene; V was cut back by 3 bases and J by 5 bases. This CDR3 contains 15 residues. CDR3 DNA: TGTGCCAGCAGCTGGGGGGACAGGGCGACCGGGGAGCTGTTTTTT. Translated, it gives CASSWGDRATGELFF.

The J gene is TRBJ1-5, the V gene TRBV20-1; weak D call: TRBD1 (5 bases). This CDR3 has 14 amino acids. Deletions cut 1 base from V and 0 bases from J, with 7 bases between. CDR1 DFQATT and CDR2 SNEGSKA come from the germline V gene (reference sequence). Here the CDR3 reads CSARGDYSNQPQHF. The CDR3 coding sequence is TGCAGTGCTAGAGGGGACTATAGCAATCAGCCCCAGCATTTT.

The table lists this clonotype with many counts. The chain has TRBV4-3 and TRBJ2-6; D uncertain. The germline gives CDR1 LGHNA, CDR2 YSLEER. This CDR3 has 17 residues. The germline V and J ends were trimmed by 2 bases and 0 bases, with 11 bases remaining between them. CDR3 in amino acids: CASSQTRQSSGANVLTF. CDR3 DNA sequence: TGCGCCAGCAGCCAAACACGTCAGAGCTCTGGGGCCAACGTCCTGACTTTC.

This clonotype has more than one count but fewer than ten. The CDR3: CSARQLLRGRGAYEQYF. DNA for the CDR3: TGCAGTGCTAGACAACTTCTCAGGGGACGAGGAGCATACGAGCAGTACTTC. This chain uses TRBV20-1 with TRBJ2-7; D might be TRBD1 (6 bases). Germline V CDR1 and CDR2: DFQATT, SNEGSKA (reference sequence). This CDR3 has 17 residues. Trimming removed 2 bases from V and 4 bases from J, with 24 bases in between.

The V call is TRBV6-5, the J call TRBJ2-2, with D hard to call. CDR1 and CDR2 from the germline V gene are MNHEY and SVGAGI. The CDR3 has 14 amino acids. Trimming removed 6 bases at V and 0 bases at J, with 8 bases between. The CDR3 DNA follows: TGTGCCAGCAGGGTGTCGACGAACACCGGGGAGCTGTTTTTT. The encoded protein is CASRVSTNTGELFF.

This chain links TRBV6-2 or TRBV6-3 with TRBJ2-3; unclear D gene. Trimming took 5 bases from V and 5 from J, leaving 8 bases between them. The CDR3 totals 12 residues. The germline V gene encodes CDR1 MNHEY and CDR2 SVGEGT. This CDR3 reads CASSDRRDTQYF. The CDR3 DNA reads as TGTGCCAGCAGTGATAGAAGAGATACGCAGTATTTT.